These 4 T cell receptor beta chains came from one sample sequenced in a study of monozygotic twins with inflammatory bowel disease. One entry per CDR3 protein, without DNA, is what TCRdb gives after re-calling the 5' RACE reads. This listing includes more than 300,000 distinct CDR3 sequences. The sequenced sample was blood. The receptors shown here come from a human donor with ulcerative colitis or Crohn's disease, or a healthy co-twin of an affected twin (not recorded which).

The chain couples TRBV3-1 to TRBJ2-5; TCRdb picks TRBD1, but there is no DNA to check that call. CDR3 length: 14 amino acids. CDR1 LGHDT and CDR2 YNNKEL come from the germline V gene (reference sequence). CDR3 loop: CASSQDPSGETQYF.

This sequence joins TRBV20-1 and TRBJ2-2; as DNA is missing, the TRBD1 call by TCRdb cannot be tested. This CDR3 is 15 amino acids long. Per the germline V gene, CDR1 is DFQATT and CDR2 is SNEGSKA (reference sequence). The CDR3 protein is CSASGFVPGTGELFF.

The chain links TRBV11-2 to TRBJ2-1. Germline CDR1 and CDR2: SGHAT and FQNNGV. The CDR3 contains 13 residues. CDR3: CASSLGLQNEQFF.

V usage is TRBV20-1 and J usage is TRBJ2-1; TCRdb's D call of TRBD1 is untestable without DNA. CDR1 and CDR2 (germline): DFQATT, SNEGSKA (reference sequence). This CDR3 is built from 14 residues. CDR3 amino acids: CSARVGTGTNEQFF.